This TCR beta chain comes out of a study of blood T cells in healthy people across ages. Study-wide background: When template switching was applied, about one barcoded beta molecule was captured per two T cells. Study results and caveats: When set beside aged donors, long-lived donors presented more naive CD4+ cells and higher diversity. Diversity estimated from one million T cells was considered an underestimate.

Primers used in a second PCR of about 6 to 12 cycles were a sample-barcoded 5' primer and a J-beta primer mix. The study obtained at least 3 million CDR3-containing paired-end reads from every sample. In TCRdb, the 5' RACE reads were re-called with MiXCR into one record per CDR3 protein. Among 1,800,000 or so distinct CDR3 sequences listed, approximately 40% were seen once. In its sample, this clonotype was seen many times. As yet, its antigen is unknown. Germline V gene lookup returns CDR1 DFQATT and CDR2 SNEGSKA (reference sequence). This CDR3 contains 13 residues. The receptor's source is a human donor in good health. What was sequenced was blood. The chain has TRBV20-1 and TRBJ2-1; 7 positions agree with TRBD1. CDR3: CSAPGTAYNEQFF. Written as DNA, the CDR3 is TGCAGCGCCCCCGGGACAGCCTACAATGAGCAGTTCTTC.